This T cell receptor beta chain was sequenced during a study of regulatory T cells in long-lasting Graves disease. J lost 6 bases, V lost 0 bases, and 6 bases had no gene match. Germline V gives CDR1 MNHEY, CDR2 SVGEGT. The CDR3 runs to 16 residues. This clonotype appeared many times. Time point here: newly diagnosed GD, antithyroid drugs for less than 3 months. Making the TCR library involved RNA that had been extracted from PBMCs. Library construction for TCR beta used iRepertoire HTBI primers and Arm-PCR of CDR3 regions. TCRdb called the multiplex PCR reads again in MiXCR, with one record for every CDR3 protein. The sample yields 550,000 to 600,000 distinct CDR3 sequences, approximately 16% seen once. The same specimen was also included in a second study, on T cells in Graves' hyperthyroidism and ophthalmopathy. From that second work: Hyperthyroidism patients were newly diagnosed, had disease duration under 2 months, and were aged 18 to 65 years.

The material sequenced was peripheral blood mononuclear cells (PBMCs), taken at new diagnosis, from a patient treated with antithyroid drugs. This sequence joins TRBV6-2 or TRBV6-3 and TRBJ2-3; 10 nucleotides align to TRBD2. This receptor was obtained from a man aged 18 to 29 with Graves disease. In DNA form, the CDR3 reads TGTGCCAGCAGTTACTCAGAGCGGGAGGGCTCGGATACGCAGTATTTT. Protein sequence: CASSYSEREGSDTQYF.